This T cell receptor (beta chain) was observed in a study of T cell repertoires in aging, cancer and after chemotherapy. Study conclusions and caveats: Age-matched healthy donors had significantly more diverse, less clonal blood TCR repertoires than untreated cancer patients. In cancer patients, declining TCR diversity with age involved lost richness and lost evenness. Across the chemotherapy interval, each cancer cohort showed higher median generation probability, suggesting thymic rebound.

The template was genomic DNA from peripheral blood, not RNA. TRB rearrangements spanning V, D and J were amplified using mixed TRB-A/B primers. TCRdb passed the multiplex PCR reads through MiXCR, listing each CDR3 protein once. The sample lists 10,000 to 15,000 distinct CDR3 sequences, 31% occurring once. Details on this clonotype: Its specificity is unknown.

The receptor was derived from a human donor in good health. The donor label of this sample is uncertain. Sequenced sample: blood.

CDR3 sequence (DNA): TGTGCCAGCAGCTTCGGGGGGGCTGATACGCAGTATTTT. It codes for CASSFGGADTQYF. The J gene is TRBJ2-3, the V gene TRBV7-2; 8 bases match TRBD2. The CDR3 is 13 amino acids. The V and J ends lost 3 bases and 6 bases, in that order; junction bases with no gene match: 2. Germline CDR1 and CDR2: SGHTA and FQGNSA.